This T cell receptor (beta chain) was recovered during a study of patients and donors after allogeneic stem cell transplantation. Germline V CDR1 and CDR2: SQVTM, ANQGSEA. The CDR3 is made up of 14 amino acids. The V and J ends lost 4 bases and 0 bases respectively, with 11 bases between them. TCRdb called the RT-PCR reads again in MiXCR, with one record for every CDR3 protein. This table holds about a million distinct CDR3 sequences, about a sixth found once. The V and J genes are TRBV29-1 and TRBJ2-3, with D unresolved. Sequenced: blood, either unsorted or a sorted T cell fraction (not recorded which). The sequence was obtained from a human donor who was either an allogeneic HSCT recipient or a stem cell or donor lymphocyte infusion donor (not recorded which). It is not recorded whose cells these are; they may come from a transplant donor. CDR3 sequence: CSVALVGSTDTQYF. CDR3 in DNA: TGCAGCGTTGCGTTAGTCGGTAGCACAGATACGCAGTATTTT.